Below, 2 T cell receptor beta chains from the same sample are listed, as sequenced in a study of T cells in Graves' hyperthyroidism and ophthalmopathy. The TCR beta CDR3 regions underwent amplification using RNA transcripts as the source. HTBI primers were the set used in a first-round RT-PCR of the TCR CDR3. TCRdb reanalysed the multiplex PCR reads using MiXCR and keeps one entry per CDR3 protein. The sample lists fewer than 450,000 distinct CDR3 sequences, roughly 15% occurring once. Sequencing input: blood. These receptors all stem from a woman aged 55-69 years with Graves' ophthalmopathy.

This clonotype was seen many times. The CDR3 sequence: CASSLNGGTRGQETQYF. The CDR3 nucleotides read TGTGCCAGCAGCTTAAACGGAGGGACTAGGGGCCAAGAGACCCAGTACTTC. The chain has TRBV7-3 and TRBJ2-5; the match to TRBD2 covers 8 bases. Germline V gives CDR1 SGHTA, CDR2 FQGTGA. The CDR3 spans 17 residues. Trimming at V came to 1 base and at J to 1 base, leaving 8 bases not matched to a gene.

This clonotype was counted at least ten times. The chain employs TRBV5-1 and TRBJ2-1, with D unclear. Germline CDR1 SGHRS, CDR2 YFSETQ. This CDR3 spans 13 amino acids. With 1 base removed from V and 7 bases from J, the gap between germline ends came to 9 bases. CDR3 nucleotide sequence: TGCGCCAGCAGCTTGCCGTCAAGAAATGAGCAGTTCTTC. Translating it yields CASSLPSRNEQFF.